The T cell receptor (beta chain) under discussion was sequenced for a study of T cells in Graves' hyperthyroidism and ophthalmopathy. Germline V lookup: CDR1 MDHEN, CDR2 SYDVKM. The length of the CDR3 is 15 residues. Trimming took 6 bases from V and 4 from J; bases not matched to a gene: 2. RNA transcripts gave rise to amplified TCR beta CDR3 regions. First-round RT-PCR with HTBI primers amplified the TCR CDR3 region. TCRdb independently ran MiXCR on the multiplex PCR reads; one entry per CDR3 protein. The table includes more than 300,000 distinct CDR3 sequences, roughly a sixth detected once. Overall study results and limits: Blood also held most thyroid clonotypes expanded beyond 0.001. With a median lead of approximately six months before onset, the model predicted ophthalmopathy.

Aged 18 to 65, the patients had hyperthyroidism that was newly diagnosed and had lasted under 2 months. With regard to this clonotype: The target antigen is unknown.

The sample consisted of blood. The chain links TRBV28 to TRBJ2-1; 14 nucleotides match TRBD2. This clonotype was sampled from a woman under 40 with Graves' hyperthyroidism that later progressed to Graves' ophthalmopathy. CDR3 coding DNA: TGTGCCAGCAGCGGACTAGCGGGAGGTTACAATGAGCAGTTCTTC. It specifies CASSGLAGGYNEQFF.